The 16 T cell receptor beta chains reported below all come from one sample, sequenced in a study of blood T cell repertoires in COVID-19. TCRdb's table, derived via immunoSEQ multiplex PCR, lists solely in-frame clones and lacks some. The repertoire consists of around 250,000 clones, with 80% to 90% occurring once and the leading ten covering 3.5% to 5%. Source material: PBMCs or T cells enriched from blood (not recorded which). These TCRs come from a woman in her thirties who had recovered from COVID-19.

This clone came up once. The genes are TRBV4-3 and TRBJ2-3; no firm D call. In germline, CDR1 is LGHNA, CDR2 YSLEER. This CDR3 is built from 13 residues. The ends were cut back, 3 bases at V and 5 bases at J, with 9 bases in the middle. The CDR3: CASSHNAKDTQYF. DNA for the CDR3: TGCGCCAGCAGCCACAACGCGAAAGATACGCAGTATTTT.

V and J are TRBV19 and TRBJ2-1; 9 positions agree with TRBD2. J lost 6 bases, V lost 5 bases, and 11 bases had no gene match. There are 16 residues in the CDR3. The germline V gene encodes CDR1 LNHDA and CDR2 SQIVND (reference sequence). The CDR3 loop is CASSGGLATSLNEQFF. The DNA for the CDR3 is TGTGCCAGTAGTGGGGGACTAGCAACTTCACTCAATGAGCAGTTCTTC.

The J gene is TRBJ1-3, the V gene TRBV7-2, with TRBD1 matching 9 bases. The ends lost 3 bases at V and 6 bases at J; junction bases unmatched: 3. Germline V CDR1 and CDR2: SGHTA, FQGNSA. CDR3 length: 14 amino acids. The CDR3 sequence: CASSLDRGENTIYF. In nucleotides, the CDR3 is TGTGCCAGCAGCTTGGACAGGGGTGAAAACACCATATATTTT.

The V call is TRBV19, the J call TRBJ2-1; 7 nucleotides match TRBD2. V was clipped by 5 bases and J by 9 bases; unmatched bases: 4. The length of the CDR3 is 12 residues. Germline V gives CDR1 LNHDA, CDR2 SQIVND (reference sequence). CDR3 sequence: CASSPPGGEQFF. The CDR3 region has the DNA TGTGCCAGTAGTCCCCCGGGGGGTGAGCAGTTCTTC.

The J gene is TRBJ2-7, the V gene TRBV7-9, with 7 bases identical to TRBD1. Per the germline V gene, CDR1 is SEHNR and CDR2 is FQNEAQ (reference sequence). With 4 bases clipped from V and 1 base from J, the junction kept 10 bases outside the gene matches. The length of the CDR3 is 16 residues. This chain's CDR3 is CASSSIRQGKSYEQYF. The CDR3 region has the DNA TGTGCCAGCAGCTCCATTCGACAGGGAAAATCCTACGAGCAGTACTTC.

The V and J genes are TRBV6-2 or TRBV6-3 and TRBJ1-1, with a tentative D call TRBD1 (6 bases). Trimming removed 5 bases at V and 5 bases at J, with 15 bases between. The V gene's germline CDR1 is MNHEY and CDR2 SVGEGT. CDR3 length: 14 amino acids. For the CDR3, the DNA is TGTGCCAGCAGTCTGCACAGGGAGGGGACTGAAGCTTTCTTT. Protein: CASSLHREGTEAFF.

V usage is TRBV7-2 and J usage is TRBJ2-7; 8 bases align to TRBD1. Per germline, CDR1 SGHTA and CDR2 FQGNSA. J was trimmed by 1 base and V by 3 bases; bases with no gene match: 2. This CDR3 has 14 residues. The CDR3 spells CASSLTGASYEQYF. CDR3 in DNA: TGTGCCAGCAGCTTGACAGGGGCGTCCTACGAGCAGTACTTC.

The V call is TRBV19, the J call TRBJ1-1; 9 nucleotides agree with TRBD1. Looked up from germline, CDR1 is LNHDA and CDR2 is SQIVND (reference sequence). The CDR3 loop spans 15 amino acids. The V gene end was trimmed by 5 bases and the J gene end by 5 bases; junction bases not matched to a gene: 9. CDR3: CASSSGTGRWTEAFF. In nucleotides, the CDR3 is TGTGCCAGTAGTTCCGGGACAGGGAGGTGGACTGAAGCTTTCTTT.

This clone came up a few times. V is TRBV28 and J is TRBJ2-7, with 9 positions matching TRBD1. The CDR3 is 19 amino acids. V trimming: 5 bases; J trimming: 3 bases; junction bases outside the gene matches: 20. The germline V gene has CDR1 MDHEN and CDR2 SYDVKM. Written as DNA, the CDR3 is TGTGCCAGCAGTCTCGACCTATTCGCTGGGACAGGGATCTTCTACGAGCAGTACTTC. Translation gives CASSLDLFAGTGIFYEQYF.

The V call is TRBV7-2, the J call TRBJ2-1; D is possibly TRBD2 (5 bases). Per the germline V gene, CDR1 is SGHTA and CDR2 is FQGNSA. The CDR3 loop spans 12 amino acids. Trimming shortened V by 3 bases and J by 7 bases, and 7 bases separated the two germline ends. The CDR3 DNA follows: TGTGCCAGCAGCTTGAGGAGGAATGAGCAGTTCTTC. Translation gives CASSLRRNEQFF. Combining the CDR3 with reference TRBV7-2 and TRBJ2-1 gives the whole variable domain GAGVSQSPSNKVTEKGKDVELRCDPISGHTALYWYRQSLGQGLEFLIYFQGNSAPDKSGLPSDRFSAERTGGSVSTLTIQRTQQEDSAVYLCASSLRRNEQFFGPGTRLTVL.

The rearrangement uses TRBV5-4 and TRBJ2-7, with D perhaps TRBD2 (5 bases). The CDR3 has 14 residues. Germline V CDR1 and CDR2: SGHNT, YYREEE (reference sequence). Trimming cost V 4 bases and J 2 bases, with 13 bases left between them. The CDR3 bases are TGTGCCAGCAGCCCGAGGGTCGGGGCCTACGAGCAGTACTTC. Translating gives CASSPRVGAYEQYF.

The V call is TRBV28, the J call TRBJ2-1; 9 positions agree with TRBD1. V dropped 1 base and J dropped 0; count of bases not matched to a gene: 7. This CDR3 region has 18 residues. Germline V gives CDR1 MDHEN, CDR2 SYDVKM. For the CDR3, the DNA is TGTGCCAGCAGTTTATTCCCGGACAGGGGTTTCTCCTACAATGAGCAGTTCTTC. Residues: CASSLFPDRGFSYNEQFF.

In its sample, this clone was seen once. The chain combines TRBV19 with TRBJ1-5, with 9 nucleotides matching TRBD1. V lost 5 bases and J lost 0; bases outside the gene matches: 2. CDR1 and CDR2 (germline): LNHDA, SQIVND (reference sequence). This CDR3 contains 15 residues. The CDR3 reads CASSGTGISNQPQHF. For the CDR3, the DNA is TGTGCCAGTAGTGGGACAGGGATTAGCAATCAGCCCCAGCATTTT.

CDR3 sequence: CASSFGAGGYNEQFF. DNA of the CDR3: TGTGCCAGCAGTTTCGGAGCGGGAGGGTACAATGAGCAGTTCTTC. The rearrangement uses TRBV6-5 and TRBJ2-1; 10 bases fit TRBD2. The CDR3 is 15 amino acids. Germline-derived CDR1 and CDR2 are MNHEY and SVGAGI. Trimming cost V 4 bases and J 4 bases; bases outside gene matches: 4.

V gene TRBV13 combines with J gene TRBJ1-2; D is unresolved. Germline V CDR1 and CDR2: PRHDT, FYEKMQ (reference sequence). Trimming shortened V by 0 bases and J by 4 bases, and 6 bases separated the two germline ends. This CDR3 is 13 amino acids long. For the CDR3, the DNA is TGTGCCAGCAGCTTAGGCACAAGCTATGGCTACACCTTC. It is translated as CASSLGTSYGYTF.

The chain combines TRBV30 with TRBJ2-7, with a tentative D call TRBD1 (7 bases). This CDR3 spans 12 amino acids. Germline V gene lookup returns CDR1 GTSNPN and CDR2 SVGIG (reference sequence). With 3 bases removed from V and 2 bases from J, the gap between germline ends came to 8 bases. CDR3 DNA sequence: TGTGCCTGGAGCAGGGGGGCCTACGAGCAGTACTTC. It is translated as CAWSRGAYEQYF.